Detailed here is one TCR beta chain. This clone was observed once. Its binding antigen is unknown. The record has no base qualities; no much larger clone is one base away. A lone read gives weak evidence. The method was PCR. Sequencer: Illumina HiSeq 4000. High-throughput sequencing was used to profile the TCR beta-chain CDR3 region of each patient. Per the authors' processing: The researchers built a classifier to tell apart papillary thyroid cancer patients with distant metastasis, based on CDR3 differences among clinicopathological groups. Repertoire diversity was assessed with the Shannon index, and tumor-blood repertoire similarity with the Morisita-Horn index. The raw public data were reprocessed by TCRdb itself: fastp quality trimming at Q25, MiXCR clonotype calling, in-frame beta chains only. The V and J calls come from TCRdb's annotation, not from the publication. Counted in this sample were fewer than 13,000 clones; approximately 30% of them appeared once. The top ten clones comprise 8% to 11% of the sample.

These data are taken from a study of metastatic and nonmetastatic thyroid tumors (dated by TCRdb to the early 2020s). As for the study more broadly: For patients with malignant and with benign thyroid disease, the researchers compared repertoires between peripheral blood samples and tumor or nodule tissue samples. Overall study results and their limits: TCR beta diversity was reported as significantly higher in malignant tumors than in benign nodules, in both blood and tumor samples.

Trimming accounts for 0 bases at V and 9 bases at J, while the number of junction bases matched to no gene is 10. In the germline V gene, CDR1 corresponds to SGHTA and CDR2 to FQGTGA. From cysteine to phenylalanine, the CDR3 is 16 amino acids long. CDR3 DNA only is kept here, 48 bases in frame from base 1. No treatment had been received by any patient before thyroid surgery. The study retrospectively analysed patient clinical samples collected from the early 2010s to the late 2010s using T-cell receptor beta sequencing. The clonotype was recovered from a male donor with papillary thyroid cancer or a benign thyroid nodule (not recorded which). Some clones in this sample may be carry-over from other donors' samples. The rearranged segments are TRBV7-3 and TRBJ2-1; TRBD1 agrees with 8 junctional bases. The sequencing sample was made of tumor tissue. The DNA reads as follows: TGTGCCAGCAGCTTAACACCCCGGGCAGGGGGCGGTGAGCAGTTCTTC. This gives the protein CASSLTPRAGGGEQFF.